This TCR beta chain stems from a study of cytomegalovirus exposure and HLA in healthy donors. Study context: It was reported in a later analysis that the approximately 120 validation repertoires used the same platform as the approximately 690 first-cohort repertoires.

V shed 3 bases and J shed 1 base, with 11 bases lying between them. The CDR3 runs 15 residues. Germline CDR1 is MDHEN and CDR2 is SYDVKM. Produced via immunoSEQ multiplex PCR; TCRdb's table is partial and in-frame only. In the table there are 230,000 or so clones, around 88% of which are singletons. Worth noting for this clone: Its antigen is unknown.

Separate from the roughly 700-subject first cohort, the 120-subject validation cohort was the one that the donors belonged to. General study findings and limits: Cytomegalovirus status was reportedly diagnosed by the classifier with high sensitivity and specificity. Subsequent analysis of the 100 to 150 validation repertoires found a tendency for first-cohort TCR clusters to co-occur.

The sample comprised PBMCs. The gene calls are TRBV28 and TRBJ2-3; maybe TRBD2 (6 bases). The sequence was obtained from a woman between 18 and 30 years old in good health and CMV-seronegative. DNA for the CDR3: TGTGCCAGCAGTTTGGGGGGTGCAGGCACAGATACGCAGTATTTT. Translating gives CASSLGGAGTDTQYF.